This TCR beta chain was recovered during a study of T cell repertoires in cytomegalovirus infection. Study-level information: It was recently identified HLA-C-restricted and well-studied HLA-B-restricted CMV epitopes that the study used. From public TCR beta signatures came an indication of both CMV infection and matching HLA type.

MiXCR was run by TCRdb on the reads, yielding one entry per CDR3 protein. Here the sample spans about 160,000 distinct CDR3 sequences, less than 25% being singletons. From germline, CDR1 is MNHEY and CDR2 SVGAGI. V gave up 2 bases and J gave up 3 bases; unmatched junction bases: 5. CDR3 length: 15 amino acids. To note about this clonotype: Its antigen is not known.

The sequence was obtained from a human donor in good health (CMV status not recorded). Some clones in this sample may be carry-over from other donors' samples. Sequenced here: CD8+ T cells from cultured PBMCs, sampled from culture after CMV antigen stimulation. The chain combines TRBV6-5 with TRBJ2-7, with TRBD1 matching over 9 bases. The CDR3 reads CASSYTGQGNYEQYF. CDR3 nucleotides: TGTGCCAGCAGTTACACGGGACAGGGAAACTACGAGCAGTACTTC.